The 5 T cell receptor beta chains in this list originate from one sample, sequenced in a study of CD8 T cells in ankylosing spondylitis. TCRdb processed the 5' RACE reads anew with MiXCR; each CDR3 protein has one entry. This sample has approximately 17,000 distinct CDR3 sequences; around 8% occur once, and the top ten carry roughly 38%. Input material: blood. The source of these receptors is a male donor with ankylosing spondylitis or in good health (not recorded which).

This clonotype was counted at least ten times. The chain employs TRBV20-1 and TRBJ2-1, with 9 bases matching TRBD2. Trimming removed 1 base from V and 3 bases from J; junction bases left unmatched: 1. This CDR3 contains 14 residues. Germline loops: CDR1 DFQATT, CDR2 SNEGSKA (reference sequence). In DNA, the CDR3 is TGCAGTGCTAGAGCTAGCGGGATCTACAATGAGCAGTTCTTC. Protein product: CSARASGIYNEQFF.

This clonotype has a handful of counts. The chain uses TRBV28 and TRBJ2-2; D is undetermined. This CDR3 is built from 18 residues. The V end was cut by 3 bases, the J end by 0 bases, with 17 bases between. CDR1 MDHEN and CDR2 SYDVKM come from the germline V gene. This CDR3 reads CASSFADDSVPNTGELFF. DNA of the CDR3: TGTGCCAGCAGTTTCGCCGACGACTCGGTCCCGAACACCGGGGAGCTGTTTTTT.

This clonotype occurred many times. V usage is TRBV20-1 and J usage is TRBJ1-3; D may be TRBD1 (5 bases). Germline values: CDR1 DFQATT, CDR2 SNEGSKA (reference sequence). Deletions cut 5 bases from V and 8 bases from J, with 22 bases between. This CDR3 has 15 amino acids. The DNA of the CDR3 is TGCAGTGCTTCTAGAACGAGACGGGGACCGGACACCATATATTTT. It yields the protein CSASRTRRGPDTIYF.

The chain recombines TRBV12-3 or TRBV12-4 with TRBJ2-2; D is undetermined. Between the trimmed V and J ends, which lost 6 bases and 0 bases, there was a span of 5 bases. The CDR3 has 13 amino acids. CDR3 region: CASSVSNTGELFF. CDR3 DNA sequence: TGTGCCAGCAGCGTCTCGAACACCGGGGAGCTGTTTTTT.

Sample share makes this clonotype medium-sized (0.01 to 0.1%). The rearrangement links TRBV7-2 to TRBJ2-2; TRBD2 matches 13 bases. CDR1 and CDR2 from the germline V gene are SGHTA and FQGNSA. The CDR3 has 16 residues. The V and J ends lost 5 bases and 7 bases, in that order; junction bases with no gene match: 7. The CDR3 nucleotides are TGTGCCAGCAGCATACGACTAGCGGGAGGAATCGGGGAGCTGTTTTTT. Translating gives CASSIRLAGGIGELFF.